This TCR beta chain was recorded in a study of OX40 agonist ivuxolimab in advanced cancers. Sequencing used immunoSEQ multiplex PCR; TCRdb keeps in-frame clones, though not all of them. The top ten hold approximately 0.8% of the sample, which has 70,000 to 80,000 clones, approximately 86% seen once. This CDR3 comprises 14 residues. V was pared by 1 base and J by 3 bases, with 6 bases between. From germline, CDR1 is KGHSH and CDR2 LQKENI. As to this clone: Its antigen is not identified.

Study findings and constraints: Specificity for antigen went undetermined in the expanded peripheral T cells. Among T cells, CD8+ cells averaged more expanded clones than CD4+ cells.

V and J are TRBV18 and TRBJ2-2; no firm D call. The material was CD4+ or CD8+ T cells sorted from blood, obtained in a trial of the OX40 agonist ivuxolimab. The origin of this receptor is an adult with an advanced solid tumor such as melanoma, head and neck, liver or kidney cancer. CDR3: CASSPQPDTGELFF. The CDR3 nucleotides are TGTGCCAGCTCACCACAACCAGACACCGGGGAGCTGTTTTTT.